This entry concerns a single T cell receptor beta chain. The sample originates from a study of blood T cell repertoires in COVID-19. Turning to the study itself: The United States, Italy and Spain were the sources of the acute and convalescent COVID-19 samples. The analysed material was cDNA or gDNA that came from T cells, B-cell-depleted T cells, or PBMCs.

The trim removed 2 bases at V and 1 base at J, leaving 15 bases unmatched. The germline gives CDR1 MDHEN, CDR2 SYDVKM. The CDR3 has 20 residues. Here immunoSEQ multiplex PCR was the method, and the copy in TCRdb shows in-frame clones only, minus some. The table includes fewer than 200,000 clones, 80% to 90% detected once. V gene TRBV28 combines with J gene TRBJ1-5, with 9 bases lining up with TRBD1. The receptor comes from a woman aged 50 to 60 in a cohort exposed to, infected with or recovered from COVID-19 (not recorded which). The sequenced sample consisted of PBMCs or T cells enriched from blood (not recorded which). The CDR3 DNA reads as TGTGCCAGCAGTTTAAGCCCGGGCCGTACAGGGGGCCTAAGCAATCAGCCCCAGCATTTT. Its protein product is CASSLSPGRTGGLSNQPQHF. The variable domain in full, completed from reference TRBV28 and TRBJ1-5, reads DVKVTQSSRYLVKRTGEKVFLECVQDMDHENMFWYRQDPGLGLRLIYFSYDVKMKEKGDIPEGYSVSREKKERFSLILESASTNQTSMYLCASSLSPGRTGGLSNQPQHFGDGTRLSIL.